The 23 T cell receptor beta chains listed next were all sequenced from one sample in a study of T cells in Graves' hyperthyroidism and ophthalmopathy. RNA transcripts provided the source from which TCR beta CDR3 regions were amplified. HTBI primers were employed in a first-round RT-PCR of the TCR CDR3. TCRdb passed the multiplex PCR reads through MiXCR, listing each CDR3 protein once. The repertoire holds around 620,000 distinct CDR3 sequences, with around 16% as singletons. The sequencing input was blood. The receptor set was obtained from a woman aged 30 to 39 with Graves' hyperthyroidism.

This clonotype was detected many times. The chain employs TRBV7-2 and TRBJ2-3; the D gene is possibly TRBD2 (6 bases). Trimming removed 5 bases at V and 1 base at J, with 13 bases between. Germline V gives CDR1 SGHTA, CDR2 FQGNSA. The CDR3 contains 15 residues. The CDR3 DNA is TGTGCCAGCAGCCCCCGATGGGGGGGCACAGATACGCAGTATTTT. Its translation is CASSPRWGGTDTQYF. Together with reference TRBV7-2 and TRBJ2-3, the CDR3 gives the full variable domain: GAGVSQSPSNKVTEKGKDVELRCDPISGHTALYWYRQSLGQGLEFLIYFQGNSAPDKSGLPSDRFSAERTGGSVSTLTIQRTQQEDSAVYLCASSPRWGGTDTQYFGPGTRLTVL.

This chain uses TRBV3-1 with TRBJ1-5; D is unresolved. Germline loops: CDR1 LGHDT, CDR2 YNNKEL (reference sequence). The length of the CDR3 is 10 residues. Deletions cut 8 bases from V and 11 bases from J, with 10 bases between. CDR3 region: CASPPGAQHF. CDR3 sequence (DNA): TGTGCCAGCCCACCCGGGGCCCAGCATTTT.

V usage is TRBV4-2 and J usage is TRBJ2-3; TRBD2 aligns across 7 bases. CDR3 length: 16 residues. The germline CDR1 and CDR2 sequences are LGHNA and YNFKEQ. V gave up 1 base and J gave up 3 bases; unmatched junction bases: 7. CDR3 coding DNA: TGTGCCAGCAGCCAAGCGTCGAGGGGAGGGACAGATACGCAGTATTTT. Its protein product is CASSQASRGGTDTQYF.

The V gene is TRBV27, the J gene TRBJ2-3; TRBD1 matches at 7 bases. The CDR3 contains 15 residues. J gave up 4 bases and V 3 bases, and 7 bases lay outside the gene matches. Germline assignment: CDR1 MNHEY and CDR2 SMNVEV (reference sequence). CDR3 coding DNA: TGTGCCAGCAGTTTTCAAAGGGGGCATTCAGATACGCAGTATTTT. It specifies CASSFQRGHSDTQYF.

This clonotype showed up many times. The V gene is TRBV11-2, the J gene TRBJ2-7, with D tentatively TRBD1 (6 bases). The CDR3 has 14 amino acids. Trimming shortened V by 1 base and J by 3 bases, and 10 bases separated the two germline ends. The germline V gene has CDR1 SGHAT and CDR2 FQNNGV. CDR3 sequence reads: CASSLVVQGYEQYF. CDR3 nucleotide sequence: TGTGCCAGCAGCTTAGTCGTACAGGGCTACGAGCAGTACTTC.

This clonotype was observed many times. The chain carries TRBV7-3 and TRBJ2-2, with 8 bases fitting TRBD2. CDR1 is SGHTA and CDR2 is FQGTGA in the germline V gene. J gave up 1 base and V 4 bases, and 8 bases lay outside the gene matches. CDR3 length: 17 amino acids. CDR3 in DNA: TGTGCCAGCAGCTCCCCTTCCACTAGCGGGAACACCGGGGAGCTGTTTTTT. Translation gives CASSSPSTSGNTGELFF. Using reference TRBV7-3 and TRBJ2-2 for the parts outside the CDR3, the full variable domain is GAGVSQTPSNKVTEKGKYVELRCDPISGHTALYWYRQSLGQGPEFLIYFQGTGAADDSGLPNDRFFAVRPEGSVSTLKIQRTERGDSAVYLCASSSPSTSGNTGELFFGEGSRLTVL.

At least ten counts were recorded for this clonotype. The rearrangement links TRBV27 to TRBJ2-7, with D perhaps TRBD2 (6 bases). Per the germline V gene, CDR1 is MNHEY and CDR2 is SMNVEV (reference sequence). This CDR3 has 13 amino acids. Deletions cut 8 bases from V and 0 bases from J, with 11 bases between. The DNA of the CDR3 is TGTGCCAGCGCCCGGGGGAGCTCCTACGAGCAGTACTTC. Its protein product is CASARGSSYEQYF.

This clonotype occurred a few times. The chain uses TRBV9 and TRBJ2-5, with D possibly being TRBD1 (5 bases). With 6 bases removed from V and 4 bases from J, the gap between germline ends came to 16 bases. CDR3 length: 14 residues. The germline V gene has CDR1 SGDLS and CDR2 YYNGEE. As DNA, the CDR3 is TGTGCCAGCACTCCAGGGTTCTTCGGAGAGACCCAGTACTTC. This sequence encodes CASTPGFFGETQYF.

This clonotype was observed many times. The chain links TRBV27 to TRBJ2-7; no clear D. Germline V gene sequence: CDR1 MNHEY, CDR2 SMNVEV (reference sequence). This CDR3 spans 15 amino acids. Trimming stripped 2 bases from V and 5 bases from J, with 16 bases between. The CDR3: CASSLRGHQNHEQYF. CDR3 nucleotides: TGTGCCAGCAGTTTACGTGGCCACCAGAACCACGAGCAGTACTTC.

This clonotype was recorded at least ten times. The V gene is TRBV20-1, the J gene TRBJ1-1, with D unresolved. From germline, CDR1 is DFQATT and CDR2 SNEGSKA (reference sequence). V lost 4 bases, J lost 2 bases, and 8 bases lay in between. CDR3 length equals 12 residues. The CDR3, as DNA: TGCAGTGCTATCCGGGAAAACACTGAAGCTTTCTTT. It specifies CSAIRENTEAFF.

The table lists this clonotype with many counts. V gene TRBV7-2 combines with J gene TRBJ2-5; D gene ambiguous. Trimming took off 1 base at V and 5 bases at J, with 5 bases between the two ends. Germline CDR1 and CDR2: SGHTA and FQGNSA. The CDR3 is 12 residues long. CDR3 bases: TGTGCCAGCAGCTTAGGTTTGGAGACCCAGTACTTC. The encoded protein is CASSLGLETQYF.

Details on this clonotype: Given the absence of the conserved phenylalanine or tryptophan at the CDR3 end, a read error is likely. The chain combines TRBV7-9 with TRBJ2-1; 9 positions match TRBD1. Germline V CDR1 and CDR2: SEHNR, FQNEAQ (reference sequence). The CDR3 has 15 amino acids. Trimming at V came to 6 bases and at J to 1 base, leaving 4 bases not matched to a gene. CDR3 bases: TGTGCCAGCAGACGAGACAGGGGGTCCTACAATGAGCAGTTCATC. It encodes CASRRDRGSYNEQFI.

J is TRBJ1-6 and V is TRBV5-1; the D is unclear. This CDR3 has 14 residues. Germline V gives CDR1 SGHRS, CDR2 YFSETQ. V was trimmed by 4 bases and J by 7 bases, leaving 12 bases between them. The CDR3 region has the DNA TGCGCCAGCAGCCCGGACGGACCAAATTCACCCCTCCACTTT. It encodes CASSPDGPNSPLHF.

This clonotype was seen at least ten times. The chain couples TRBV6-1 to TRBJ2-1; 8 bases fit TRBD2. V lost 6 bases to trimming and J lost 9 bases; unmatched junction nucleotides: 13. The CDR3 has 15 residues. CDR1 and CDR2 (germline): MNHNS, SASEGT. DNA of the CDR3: TGTGCCAGCAGCGCCAGCGGGAGAGGGCCCAGTGAGCAGTTCTTC. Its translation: CASSASGRGPSEQFF.

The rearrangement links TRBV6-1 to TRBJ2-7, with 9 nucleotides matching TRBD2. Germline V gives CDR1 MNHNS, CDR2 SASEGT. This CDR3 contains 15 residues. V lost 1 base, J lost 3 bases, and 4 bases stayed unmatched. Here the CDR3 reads CASSEVAGALYEQYF. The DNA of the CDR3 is TGTGCCAGCAGTGAAGTAGCGGGAGCCCTCTACGAGCAGTACTTC.

CDR3 protein: CASSLGHLEEKLFF. DNA for the CDR3: TGCGCCAGCAGCCTTGGACATCTAGAAGAAAAACTGTTTTTT. This rearrangement joins TRBV5-1 to TRBJ1-4, with a tentative D call TRBD1 (5 bases). The length of the CDR3 is 14 residues. Deletions cut 4 bases from V and 8 bases from J, with 15 bases between. CDR1 and CDR2 (germline): SGHRS, YFSETQ. Filled out from reference TRBV5-1 and TRBJ1-4, the complete variable domain reads KAGVTQTPRYLIKTRGQQVTLSCSPISGHRSVSWYQQTPGQGLQFLFEYFSETQRNKGNFPGRFSGRQFSNSRSEMNVSTLELGDSALYLCASSLGHLEEKLFFGSGTQLSVL.

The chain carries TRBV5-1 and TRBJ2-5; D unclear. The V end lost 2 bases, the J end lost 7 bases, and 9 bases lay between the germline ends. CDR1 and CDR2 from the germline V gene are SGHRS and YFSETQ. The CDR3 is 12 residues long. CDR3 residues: CASSFRRGTQYF. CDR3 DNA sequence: TGCGCCAGCAGCTTTCGACGAGGGACCCAGTACTTC.

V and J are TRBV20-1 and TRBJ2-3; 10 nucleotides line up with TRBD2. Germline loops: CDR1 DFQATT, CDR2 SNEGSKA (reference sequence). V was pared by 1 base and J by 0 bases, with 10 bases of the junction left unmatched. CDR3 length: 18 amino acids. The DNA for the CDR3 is TGCAGTGCTAGAGCAGAAACTACTAGCGGGATTAGCACAGATACGCAGTATTTT. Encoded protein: CSARAETTSGISTDTQYF.

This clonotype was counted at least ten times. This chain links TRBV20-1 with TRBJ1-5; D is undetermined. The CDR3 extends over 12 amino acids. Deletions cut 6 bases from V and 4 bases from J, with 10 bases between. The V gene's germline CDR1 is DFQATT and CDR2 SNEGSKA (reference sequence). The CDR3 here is CSAKTANQPQHF. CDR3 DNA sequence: TGCAGTGCGAAGACTGCGAATCAGCCCCAGCATTTT.

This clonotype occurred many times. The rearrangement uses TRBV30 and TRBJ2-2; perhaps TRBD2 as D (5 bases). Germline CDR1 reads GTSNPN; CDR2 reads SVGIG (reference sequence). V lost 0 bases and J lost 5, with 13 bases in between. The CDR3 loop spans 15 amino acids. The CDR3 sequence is CAWSVPGERTGELFF. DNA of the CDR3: TGTGCCTGGAGTGTCCCCGGGGAACGGACCGGGGAGCTGTTTTTT.

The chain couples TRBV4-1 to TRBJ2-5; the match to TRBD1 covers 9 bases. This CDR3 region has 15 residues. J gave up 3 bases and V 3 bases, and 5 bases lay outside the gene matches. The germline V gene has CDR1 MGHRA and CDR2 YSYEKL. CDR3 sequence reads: CASSQAGQGKETQYF. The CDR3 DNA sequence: TGCGCCAGCAGCCAGGCGGGACAGGGCAAAGAGACCCAGTACTTC.

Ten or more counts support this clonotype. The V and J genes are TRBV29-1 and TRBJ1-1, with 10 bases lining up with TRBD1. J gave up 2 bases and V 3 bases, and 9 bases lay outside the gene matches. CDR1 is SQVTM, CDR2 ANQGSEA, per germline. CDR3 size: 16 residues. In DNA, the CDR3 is TGCAGCGTTGATTTGCGGGACAGGGGCCCTAACACTGAAGCTTTCTTT. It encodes CSVDLRDRGPNTEAFF.

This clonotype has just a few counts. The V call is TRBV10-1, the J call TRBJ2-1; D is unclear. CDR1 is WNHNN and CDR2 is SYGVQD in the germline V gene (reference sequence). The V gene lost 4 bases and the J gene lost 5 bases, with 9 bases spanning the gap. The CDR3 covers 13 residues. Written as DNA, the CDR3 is TGCGCCAGCAGTGGGGCTGGGGACAATGAGCAGTTCTTC. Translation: CASSGAGDNEQFF.